This record looks at one T cell receptor (beta chain) sequence and its context. This sample was taken from a study of blood T cell repertoires in COVID-19. This CDR3 spans 14 amino acids. Germline V gives CDR1 SGHVS, CDR2 FQNEAQ. V lost 1 base to trimming and J lost 2 bases, with 8 bases between them. Sequencing was performed with immunoSEQ multiplex PCR; in TCRdb, only in-frame clones are kept and a portion is missing. The table includes tens of thousands of clones, around nine tenths detected once. The sequencing sample was made of peripheral blood. The chain has TRBV7-8 and TRBJ1-1; the D is unclear. The TCR sequence derives from a human donor in a cohort sampled during active COVID-19. The CDR3: CASSLGEGNTEAFF. DNA of the CDR3: TGTGCCAGCAGCTTAGGTGAGGGAAACACTGAAGCTTTCTTT.